This T cell receptor beta chain is drawn from a study of vaccination and CD4 T cells after COVID-19. A word on this clonotype: What it binds is not known.

Treatment specified: approximately 11-day PBMC culture with coronavirus spike peptide pools or control peptides (ViraFEST assay). Peptide pool stimulation in ViraFEST expanded antigen-specific T cells, whose TCRs were then sequenced. Germline lookup yields CDR1 DFQATT and CDR2 SNEGSKA (reference sequence). CDR3 size: 11 residues. The V end lost 8 bases, the J end lost 4 bases, and 12 bases lay between the germline ends. Cultured CD4+ T cell DNA was sequenced using the Oncomine TCR Beta short-read assay. TCRdb reprocessed the PCR reads with MiXCR, giving one entry per CDR3 protein. The data contain approximately 16,000 distinct CDR3 sequences, about 70% of them singletons.

The clonotype was recovered from a human donor who had recovered from COVID-19. The gene calls are TRBV20-1 and TRBJ2-7; no reliable D call. Sequencing used CD4+ T cells from blood, cultured in vitro. The CDR3 DNA is TGCAGTTCCCATGACGGATACGAGCAGTACTTC. The encoded protein is CSSHDGYEQYF.